This T cell receptor beta chain originates from a study of blood T cell repertoires in COVID-19. At the level of the study: The study drew acute and convalescent COVID-19 samples from the United States, Italy and Spain.

Study processing details: Estimation of nucleated cell counts was performed using reference gene primer amplification. Method: immunoSEQ multiplex PCR; TCRdb's copy keeps in-frame clones and lacks some. V, J and clone size are taken as reported in that table, and D and trimming were inferred from the DNA itself. The sample has 200,000 to 250,000 clones, 84% seen once. Trimming took 4 bases from V and 0 from J, leaving 9 bases between them. The germline V gene has CDR1 MNHEY and CDR2 SMNVEV (reference sequence). The CDR3 is made up of 15 amino acids. The J gene is TRBJ2-2, the V gene TRBV27; perhaps TRBD1 as D (6 bases). This receptor was taken from a man aged 25 to 45 with active or convalescent COVID-19. Sequenced material: peripheral blood. CDR3 sequence reads: CASSSRQANTGELFF. CDR3 bases: TGTGCCAGCAGTTCCCGACAGGCGAACACCGGGGAGCTGTTTTTT.